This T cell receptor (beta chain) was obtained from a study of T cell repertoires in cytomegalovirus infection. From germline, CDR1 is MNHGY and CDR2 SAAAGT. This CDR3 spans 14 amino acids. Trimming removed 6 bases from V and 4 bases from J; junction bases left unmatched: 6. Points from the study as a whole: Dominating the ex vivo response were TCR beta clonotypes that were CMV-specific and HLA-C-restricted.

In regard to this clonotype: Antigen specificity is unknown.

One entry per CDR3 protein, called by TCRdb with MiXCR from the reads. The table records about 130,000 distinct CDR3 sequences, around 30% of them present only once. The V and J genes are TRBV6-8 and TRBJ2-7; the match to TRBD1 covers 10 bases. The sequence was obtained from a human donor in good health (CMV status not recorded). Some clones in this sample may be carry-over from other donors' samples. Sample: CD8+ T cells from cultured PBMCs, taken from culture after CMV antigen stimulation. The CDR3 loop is CASSRDRGLYEQYF. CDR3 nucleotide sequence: TGTGCCAGCAGCCGGGACAGGGGATTATACGAGCAGTACTTC.